The rows below give T cell receptor beta chains drawn from one sample of a study of shared clonotypes between healthy human individuals. Method: immunoSEQ multiplex PCR; TCRdb's copy keeps in-frame clones and lacks some. The sample consists of over 750,000 clones, roughly 96% of them appearing once. The sequencing input was naive CD8+ T cells sorted from blood. All receptors come from a man in his thirties or forties in good health. Both conserved end residues are trimmed from each CDR3. The order of the fields is V gene, CDR3 protein.

V: TRBV27
CDR3: ASSLGLGAYNEQF

V: TRBV5-4
CDR3: ASSPLAGGDLYEQY

V: TRBV27
CDR3: ASSRRTGVMFTEAF

V: TRBV6-1
CDR3: ASRGWDSYEQY

V: TRBV5-6
CDR3: ASSSLGGTDPTYLYEQY

V: TRBV5-5
CDR3: ASSLAGAPYEQY

V: TRBV6-1
CDR3: ASRRGLVGIEQY

V: TRBV4-1
CDR3: ASSQVVTGTSTDTQY

V: TRBV7-6
CDR3: ASSLLAGFQETQY

V: TRBV7-8
CDR3: ASSLRQPGDNEQF

V: TRBV28
CDR3: ASSPYITEAF